This is a list of T cell receptor beta chains from one sample in a study of a mutant IDH1 vaccine in newly diagnosed glioma. This table comes from immunoSEQ multiplex PCR, and its TCRdb copy is limited to in-frame clones, with some not included. The sample consists of over 80,000 clones, approximately 90% of them appearing once. This specimen was PBMCs, taken from a glioma patient treated with radiotherapy, temozolomide or both. The receptor set was obtained from a woman between 50 and 59 years old with glioma. Each CDR3 is given without its conserved first and last residue. D genes are given only for firm matches. Clone size is stated in some rows and not others, as once, few, many or a class when expanded.

NA	TRBV12-5	TRBJ2-7	NA	ASGLVVGPSSYEQY
TRBD1	TRBV2	TRBJ1-2	NA	ARQGDGYT
NA	TRBV2	TRBJ1-5	NA	ASSERREGQPQH
NA	TRBV18	TRBJ2-3	NA	ASSQPPHTQY
TRBD2	TRBV9	TRBJ2-7	NA	ASSVGGSHEQY
TRBD2	TRBV7-2	TRBJ2-2	NA	ASRTSGATNTGELF
TRBD2	TRBV7-8	TRBJ2-2	NA	ASSLEAGVGTGELF
NA	TRBV4-1	TRBJ2-1	NA	ASSQITVGITYNEQF
TRBD1	TRBV28	TRBJ1-5	NA	ASSSGQGRNQPQH
TRBD2	TRBV28	TRBJ2-7	NA	ASSYWGTSGIEQY
TRBD1	TRBV19	TRBJ2-3	NA	ASKGGRRTDTQY
NA	TRBV5-1	TRBJ1-1	NA	ASSLGRTPRNTEAF
TRBD2	TRBV5-1	TRBJ2-5	NA	ASSLVLAGVWETQY
NA	TRBV10-2	TRBJ1-3	NA	ASSVRGENSGNTIY
NA	TRBV9	TRBJ2-5	NA	ASSESSGSTQY
NA	TRBV10-2	TRBJ1-2	NA	ASSEFGRGYGYT
NA	TRBV5-4	TRBJ2-5	once	ASSPRGETQY